The T cell receptor beta chain described here comes from a study of blood T cell repertoires in COVID-19. Whole-study context: PBMCs, B-cell-depleted T cells, or T cells were the source of the cDNA or gDNA that made up the material.

The assay was immunoSEQ multiplex PCR, and TCRdb's table has in-frame clones only and misses some. The sample yields 100,000 to 150,000 clones, around 81% seen once. This CDR3 has 16 residues. Germline CDR1 reads SGDLS; CDR2 reads YYNGEE. V was pared by 3 bases and J by 3 bases, with 10 bases of the junction left unmatched. V is TRBV9 and J is TRBJ2-7; TRBD2 matches 9 bases. This receptor was identified in a young man with COVID-19, enrolled during active disease. The specimen was peripheral blood. In nucleotides, the CDR3 is TGTGCCAGCAGCGCAATGACTAGCGGAGAGGACTACGAGCAGTACTTC. Translation: CASSAMTSGEDYEQYF.